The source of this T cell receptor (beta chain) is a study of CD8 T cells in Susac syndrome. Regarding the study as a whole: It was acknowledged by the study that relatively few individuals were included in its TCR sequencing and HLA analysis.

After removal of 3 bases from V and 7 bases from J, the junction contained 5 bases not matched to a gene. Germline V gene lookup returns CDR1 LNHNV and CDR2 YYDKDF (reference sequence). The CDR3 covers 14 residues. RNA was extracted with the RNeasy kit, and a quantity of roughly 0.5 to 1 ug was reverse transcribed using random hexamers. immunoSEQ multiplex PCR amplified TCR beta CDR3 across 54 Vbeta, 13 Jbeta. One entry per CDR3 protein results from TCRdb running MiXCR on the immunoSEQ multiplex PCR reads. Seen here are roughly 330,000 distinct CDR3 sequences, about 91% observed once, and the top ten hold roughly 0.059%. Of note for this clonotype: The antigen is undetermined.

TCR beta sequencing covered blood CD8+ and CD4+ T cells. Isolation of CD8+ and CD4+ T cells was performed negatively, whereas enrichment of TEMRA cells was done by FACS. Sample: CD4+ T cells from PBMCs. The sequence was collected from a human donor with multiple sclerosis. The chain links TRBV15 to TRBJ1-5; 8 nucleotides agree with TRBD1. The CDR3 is CATSSGQGIQPQHF. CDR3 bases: TGTGCCACCAGCAGTGGACAGGGTATCCAGCCCCAGCATTTT.